What follows is one T cell receptor beta chain and its context. From germline, CDR1 is MNHNS and CDR2 SASEGT. CDR3 size: 13 residues. With 3 bases removed from V and 7 bases from J, the gap between germline ends came to 10 bases. Produced via immunoSEQ multiplex PCR; TCRdb's table is partial and in-frame only. This sample carries over 250,000 clones, 88% of them seen once, and the ten largest clones take approximately 1%. This entry is derived from a study of blood T cell repertoires in COVID-19. Study-level background: Sites in the United States, Italy and Spain provided acute and convalescent COVID-19 samples.

This chain uses TRBV6-1 with TRBJ1-5; maybe TRBD1 (5 bases). Input material: PBMCs or T cells enriched from blood (not recorded which). The sequence came from a woman aged 25 to 45 who had recovered from COVID-19. CDR3 region: CASSEGGGQPQHF. The DNA for the CDR3 is TGTGCCAGCAGTGAGGGTGGGGGGCAGCCCCAGCATTTT.